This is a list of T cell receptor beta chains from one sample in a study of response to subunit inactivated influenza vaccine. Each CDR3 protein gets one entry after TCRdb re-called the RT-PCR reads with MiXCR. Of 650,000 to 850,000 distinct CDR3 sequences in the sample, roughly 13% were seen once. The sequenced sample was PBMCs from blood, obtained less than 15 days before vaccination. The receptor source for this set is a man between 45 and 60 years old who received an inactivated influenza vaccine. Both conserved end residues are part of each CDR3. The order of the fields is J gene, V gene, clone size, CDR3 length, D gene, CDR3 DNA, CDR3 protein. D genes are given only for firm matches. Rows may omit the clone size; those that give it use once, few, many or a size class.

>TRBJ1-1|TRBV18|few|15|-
TGTGCCAGCTCACTACGCAAGGGTGATCACACTGAAGCTTTCTTT
CASSLRKGDHTEAFF
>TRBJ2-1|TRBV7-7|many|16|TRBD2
TGTGCCAGCAGCTTAAACAAGCGGGAGGGCCTAAATGAGCAGTTCTTC
CASSLNKREGLNEQFF
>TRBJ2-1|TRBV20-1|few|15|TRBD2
TGCAGTGCTAGGCCCCAGCGGGGATACTACAATGAGCAGTTCTTC
CSARPQRGYYNEQFF
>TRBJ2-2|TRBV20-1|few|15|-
TGCAGTGCTAGAAAACCGGGATCTTCTGACGGGGAGCTGTTTTTT
CSARKPGSSDGELFF
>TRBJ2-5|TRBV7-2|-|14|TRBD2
TGTGCCAGCAGCTCCGGACTAGCGATGGAGACCCAGTACTTC
CASSSGLAMETQYF
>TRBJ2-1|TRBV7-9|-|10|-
TGTGCCAGCACTAGTCATGAGCAGTTCTTC
CASTSHEQFF
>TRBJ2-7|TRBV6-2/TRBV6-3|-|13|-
TGTGCCAGCAGTCGAAGGGGTGTCTACGAGCAGTACTTC
CASSRRGVYEQYF
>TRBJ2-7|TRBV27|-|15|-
TGTGCCAGCAGTTTCAGGGGCGGGAGCGAAGACGAGCAGTACTTC
CASSFRGGSEDEQYF
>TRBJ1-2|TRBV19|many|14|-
TGTGCCAGTAGTTTTGGGACGGGGAACTATGGCTACACCTTC
CASSFGTGNYGYTF
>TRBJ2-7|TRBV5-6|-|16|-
TGTGCCAGCAGCTTTCCCACCGGGCAGGGGCCCTACGAGCAGTACTTC
CASSFPTGQGPYEQYF
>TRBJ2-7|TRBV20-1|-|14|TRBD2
TGCAGTGCAACGCTAGCGGGGGGGCGGTACGAGCAGTACTTC
CSATLAGGRYEQYF
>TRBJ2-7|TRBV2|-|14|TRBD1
TGTGCCAGCAGTGTCCGGGACAGGAGCTACGAGCAGTACTTC
CASSVRDRSYEQYF
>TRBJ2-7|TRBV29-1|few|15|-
TGCAGCGTTGAAAATCTCGGCGAGAGCTCCTACGAGCAGTACTTC
CSVENLGESSYEQYF
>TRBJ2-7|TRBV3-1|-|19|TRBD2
TGTGCCAGCAGCCAAGATCTGGCTAGCGGGAGCGCCAACTCCTACGAGCAGTACTTC
CASSQDLASGSANSYEQYF
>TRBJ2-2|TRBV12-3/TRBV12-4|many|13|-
TGTGCCAGCAGTTTTCGCACCGCCGGGGAGCTGTTTTTT
CASSFRTAGELFF
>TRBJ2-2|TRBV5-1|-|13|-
TGCGCCAGCAGCGCTATGGGGGCCGGGGAGCTGTTTTTT
CASSAMGAGELFF
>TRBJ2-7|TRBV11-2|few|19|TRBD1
TGTGCCAGCACCCAACGGACAGGGGTGGGGGTAGCGGATGCCTACGAGCAGTACTTC
CASTQRTGVGVADAYEQYF
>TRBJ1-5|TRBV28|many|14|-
TGTGCCAGCAGCTGGGGGCCAAGCAATCAGCCCCAGCATTTT
CASSWGPSNQPQHF
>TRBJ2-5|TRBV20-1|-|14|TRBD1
TGCAGTGCTAGGATCAGGGGGCGAAGGGAGACCCAGTACTTC
CSARIRGRRETQYF
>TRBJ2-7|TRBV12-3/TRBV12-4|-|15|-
TGTGCCAGCACCGTGGGGACCGCCAGCTCCTACGAGCAGTACTTC
CASTVGTASSYEQYF
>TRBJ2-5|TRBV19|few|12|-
TGTGCCAGTAGTGTCGACAGAGAGACCCAGTACTTC
CASSVDRETQYF
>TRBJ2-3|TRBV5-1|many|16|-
TGCGCCAGCAGCCGCACGGTAGGAGGGAGGACAGATACGCAGTATTTT
CASSRTVGGRTDTQYF
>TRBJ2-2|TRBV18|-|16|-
TGTGCCAGCTCACCACCGTCTGGCCGACTCACCGGGGAGCTGTTTTTT
CASSPPSGRLTGELFF
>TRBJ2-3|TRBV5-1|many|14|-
TGCGCCAGCAGCTTGGGGCAGGAGTCAGATACGCAGTATTTT
CASSLGQESDTQYF
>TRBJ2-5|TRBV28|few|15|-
TGTGCCAGCAGTTTTTCAATACACAGGTTCGAGACCCAGTACTTC
CASSFSIHRFETQYF
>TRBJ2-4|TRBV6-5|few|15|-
TGTGCCAGCAGTTCAGATGTTCTAGCCAAAAACATTCAGTACTTC
CASSSDVLAKNIQYF
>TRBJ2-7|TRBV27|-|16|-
TGTGCCAGCAGTCGACGACCGGGGCAGCGGAGCTACGAGCAGTACTTC
CASSRRPGQRSYEQYF
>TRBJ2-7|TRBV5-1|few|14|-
TGCGCCAGCAGCTTCGGTGGGGGGACCTACGAGCAGTACTTC
CASSFGGGTYEQYF
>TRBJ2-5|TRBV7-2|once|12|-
TGTGCCAGCAGCCTCCCAGGACATCATCGCTACTTC
CASSLPGHHRYF